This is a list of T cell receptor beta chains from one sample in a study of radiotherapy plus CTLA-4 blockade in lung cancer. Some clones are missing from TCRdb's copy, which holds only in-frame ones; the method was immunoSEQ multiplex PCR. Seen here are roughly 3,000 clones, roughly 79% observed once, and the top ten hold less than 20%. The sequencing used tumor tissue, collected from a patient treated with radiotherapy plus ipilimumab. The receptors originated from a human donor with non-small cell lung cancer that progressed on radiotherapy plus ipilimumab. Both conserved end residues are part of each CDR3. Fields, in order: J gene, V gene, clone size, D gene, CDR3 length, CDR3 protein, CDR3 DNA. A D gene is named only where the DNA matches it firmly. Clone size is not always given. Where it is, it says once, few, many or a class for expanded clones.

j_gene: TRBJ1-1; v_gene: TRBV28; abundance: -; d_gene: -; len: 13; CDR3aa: CASSSQGGTEAFF; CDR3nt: TGTGCCAGCAGCTCACAGGGAGGGACTGAAGCTTTCTTT
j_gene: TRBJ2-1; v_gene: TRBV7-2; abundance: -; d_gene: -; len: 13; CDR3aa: CASSLVPNNEQFF; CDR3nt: TGTGCCAGCAGCTTAGTCCCAAACAATGAGCAGTTCTTC
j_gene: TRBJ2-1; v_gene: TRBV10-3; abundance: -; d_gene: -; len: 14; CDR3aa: CAISGSIIYNEQFF; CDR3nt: TGTGCCATCAGTGGGAGCATAATCTACAATGAGCAGTTCTTC
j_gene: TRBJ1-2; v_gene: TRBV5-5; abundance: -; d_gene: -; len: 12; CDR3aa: CASSLEFYGYTF; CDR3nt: TGTGCCAGCAGCTTGGAGTTCTATGGCTACACCTTC
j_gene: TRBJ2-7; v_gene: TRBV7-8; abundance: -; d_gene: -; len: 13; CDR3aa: CASSSDHSYEQYF; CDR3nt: TGTGCCAGCAGCTCGGACCACTCCTACGAGCAGTACTTC
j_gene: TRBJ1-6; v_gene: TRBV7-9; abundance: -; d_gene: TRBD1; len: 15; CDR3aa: CASSLIGQGHSPLHF; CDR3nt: TGTGCCAGCAGCCTGATTGGACAGGGGCATTCACCCCTCCACTTT
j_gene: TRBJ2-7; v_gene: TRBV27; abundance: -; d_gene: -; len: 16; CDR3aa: CASSTVGREASYEQYF; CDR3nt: TGTGCCAGCAGTACCGTCGGCAGGGAGGCCAGCTACGAGCAGTACTTC
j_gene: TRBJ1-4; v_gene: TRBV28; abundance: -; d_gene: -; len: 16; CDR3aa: CASSVLWALSNEKLFF; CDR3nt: TGTGCCAGCAGTGTCCTATGGGCCCTCTCGAATGAAAAACTGTTTTTT
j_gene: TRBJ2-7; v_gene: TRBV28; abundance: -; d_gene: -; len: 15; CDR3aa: CASSLRPDFKNEQYF; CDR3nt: TGTGCCAGCAGTTTAAGGCCAGACTTTAAGAACGAGCAGTACTTC
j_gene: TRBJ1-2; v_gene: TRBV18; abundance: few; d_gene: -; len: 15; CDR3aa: CASSPPGLGGYGYTF; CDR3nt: TGTGCCAGCTCACCACCGGGGCTGGGGGGCTATGGCTACACCTTC
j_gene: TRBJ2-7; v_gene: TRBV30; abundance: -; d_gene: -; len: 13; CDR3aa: CAWTLYEGTQQYF; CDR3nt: TGTGCCTGGACGCTTTACGAGGGCACCCAGCAGTACTTC
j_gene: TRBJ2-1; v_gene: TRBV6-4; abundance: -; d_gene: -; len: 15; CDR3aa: CASGPGDLSYNEQFF; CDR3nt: TGTGCCAGCGGCCCAGGCGACCTTTCCTACAATGAGCAATTCTTC
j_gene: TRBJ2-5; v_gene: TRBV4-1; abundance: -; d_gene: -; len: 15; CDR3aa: CASSQDRGGQETQYF; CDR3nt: TGCGCCAGCAGCCAAGATAGGGGTGGACAAGAGACCCAGTACTTC
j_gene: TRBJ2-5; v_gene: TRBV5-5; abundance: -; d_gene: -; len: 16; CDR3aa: CASSLAPSAYQETQYF; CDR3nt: TGTGCCAGCAGCTTGGCACCTAGCGCGTACCAAGAGACCCAGTACTTC
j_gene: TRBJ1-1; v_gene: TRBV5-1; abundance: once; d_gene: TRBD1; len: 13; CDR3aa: CASSLGTGLEAFF; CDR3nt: TGCGCCAGCAGCTTGGGGACAGGGCTTGAAGCTTTCTTT
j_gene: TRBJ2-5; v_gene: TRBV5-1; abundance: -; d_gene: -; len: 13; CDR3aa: CASSLEAGETQYF; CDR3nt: TGCGCCAGCAGCTTGGAAGCGGGAGAGACCCAGTACTTC
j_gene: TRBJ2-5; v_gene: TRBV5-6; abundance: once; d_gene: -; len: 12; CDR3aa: CASSLIRETQYF; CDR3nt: TGTGCCAGCAGCTTGATCCGGGAGACCCAGTACTTC
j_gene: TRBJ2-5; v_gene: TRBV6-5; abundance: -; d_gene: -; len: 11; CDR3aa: CASTRGETQYF; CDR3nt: TGTGCCAGCACTAGAGGGGAGACCCAGTACTTC
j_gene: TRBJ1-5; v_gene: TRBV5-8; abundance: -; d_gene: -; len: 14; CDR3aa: CASSLRFTGQPQHF; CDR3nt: TGTGCCAGCAGCTTGAGATTCACGGGTCAGCCCCAGCATTTT
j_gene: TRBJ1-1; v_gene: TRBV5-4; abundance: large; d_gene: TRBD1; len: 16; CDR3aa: CASSLWTGGLNTEAFF; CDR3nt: TGTGCCAGCAGCCTCTGGACAGGGGGCTTGAACACTGAAGCTTTCTTT
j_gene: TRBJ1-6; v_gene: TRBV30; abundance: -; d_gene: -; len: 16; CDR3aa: CAWSVMGNSYDSPLHF; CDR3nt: TGTGCCTGGAGTGTAATGGGGAACTCTTACGATTCACCCCTCCACTTT
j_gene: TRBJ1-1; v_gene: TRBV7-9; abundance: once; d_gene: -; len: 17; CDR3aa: CASSPLTGYPMNTEAFF; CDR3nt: TGTGCCAGCAGCCCACTGACGGGTTACCCCATGAACACTGAAGCTTTCTTT
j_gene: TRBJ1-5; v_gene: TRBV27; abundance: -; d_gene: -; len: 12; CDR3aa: CASSFTSGPQHF; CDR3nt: TGTGCCAGCAGTTTCACGTCAGGGCCCCAGCATTTT
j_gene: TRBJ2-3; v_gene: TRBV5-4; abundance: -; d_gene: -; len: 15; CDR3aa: CASSFGGVATDTQYF; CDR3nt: TGTGCCAGCAGCTTCGGCGGGGTAGCCACAGATACGCAGTATTTT
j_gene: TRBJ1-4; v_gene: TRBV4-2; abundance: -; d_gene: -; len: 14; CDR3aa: CASRPTSTNEKLFF; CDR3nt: TGTGCCAGCAGGCCGACATCAACTAATGAAAAACTGTTTTTT
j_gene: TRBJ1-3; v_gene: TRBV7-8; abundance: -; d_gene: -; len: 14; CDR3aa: CASSRTGTGNTIYF; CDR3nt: TGTGCCAGCAGCCGAACAGGGACTGGAAACACCATATATTTT
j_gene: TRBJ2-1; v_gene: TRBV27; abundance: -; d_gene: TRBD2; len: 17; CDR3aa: CASTNSLTSGQYNEQFF; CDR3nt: TGTGCCAGCACTAACTCATTAACTAGCGGGCAATACAATGAGCAGTTCTTC
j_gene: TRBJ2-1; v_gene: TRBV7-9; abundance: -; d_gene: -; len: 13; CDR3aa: CASSFSSYNEQFF; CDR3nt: TGTGCCAGCAGCTTCAGCTCCTACAATGAGCAGTTCTTC
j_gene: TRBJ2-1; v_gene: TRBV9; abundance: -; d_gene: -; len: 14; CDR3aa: CASSVGPQYNEQFF; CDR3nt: TGTGCCAGCAGCGTTGGACCGCAGTACAATGAGCAGTTCTTC
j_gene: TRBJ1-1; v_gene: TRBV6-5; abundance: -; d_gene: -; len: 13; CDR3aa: CASSPPPGFEAFF; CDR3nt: TGTGCCAGCAGCCCTCCCCCCGGGTTTGAAGCTTTCTTT
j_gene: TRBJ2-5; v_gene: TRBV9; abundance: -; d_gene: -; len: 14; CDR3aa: CASSEGGMALTQYF; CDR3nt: TGTGCCAGCAGCGAGGGCGGCATGGCGTTGACCCAGTACTTC
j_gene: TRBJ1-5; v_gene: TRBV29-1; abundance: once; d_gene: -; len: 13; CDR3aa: CSVKGGPNQPQHF; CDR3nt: TGCAGCGTCAAGGGAGGGCCAAATCAGCCCCAGCATTTT
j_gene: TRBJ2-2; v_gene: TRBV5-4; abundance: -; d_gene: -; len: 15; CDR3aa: CASSLASRVAGELFF; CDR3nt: TGTGCCAGCAGCTTGGCCTCGAGGGTTGCCGGGGAGCTGTTTTTT
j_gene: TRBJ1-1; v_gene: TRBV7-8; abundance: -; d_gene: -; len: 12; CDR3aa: CASSGGGMLAFF; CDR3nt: TGTGCCAGCAGCGGGGGAGGGATGTTAGCTTTCTTT
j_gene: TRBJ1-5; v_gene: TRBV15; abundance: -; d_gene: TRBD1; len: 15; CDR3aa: CATSRGTGGDQPQHF; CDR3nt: TGTGCCACCAGCAGAGGTACAGGGGGCGATCAGCCCCAGCATTTT
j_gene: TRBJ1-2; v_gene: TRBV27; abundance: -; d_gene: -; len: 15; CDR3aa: CASSSLGARGYGYTF; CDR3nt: TGTGCCAGCAGTTCTCTGGGGGCAAGAGGGTATGGCTACACCTTC